The 5 T cell receptor beta chains below were found in one sample sequenced in a study of CD8+CD57+ T cells in acquired aplastic anemia. Only patients with CD8+CD57+ cell expansion on flow cytometry were chosen for sequencing. Genomic DNA provided the template from which TCR beta VDJ and CDR3 profiles were obtained. Using its own MiXCR run on the reads, TCRdb lists one record per CDR3 protein. Found here are hundreds of thousands of distinct CDR3 sequences, around 33% of them singletons; the top ten hold under 0.95%. The sample taken for sequencing was sorted CD4+, CD8+, or CD8+CD57+ T cells (not recorded which) from PBMCs. These receptors all stem from a human donor with aplastic anemia.

The rearrangement links TRBV2 to TRBJ1-6; 9 bases map to TRBD1. This CDR3 region has 15 residues. Germline-derived CDR1 and CDR2 are SNHLY and FYNNEI. V was pared by 8 bases and J by 7 bases, with 9 bases of the junction left unmatched. In DNA, the CDR3 is TGTGCCAGCCGACCCGGGACAGGGAAAAATTCACCCCTCCACTTT. Translated, it gives CASRPGTGKNSPLHF.

This sequence joins TRBV20-1 and TRBJ2-3, with unresolved D. The CDR3 is 14 residues long. The ends were cut back, 2 bases at V and 0 bases at J, with 9 bases in the middle. Germline-derived CDR1 and CDR2 are DFQATT and SNEGSKA (reference sequence). CDR3 sequence reads: CSARRSASTDTQYF. DNA for the CDR3: TGCAGTGCTAGACGGAGTGCTAGCACAGATACGCAGTATTTT.

This clonotype showed up just once. Given the absence of the conserved phenylalanine or tryptophan at the CDR3 end, a read error is likely. The J gene is TRBJ1-2, the V gene TRBV27, with 7 bases aligning to TRBD1. V lost 5 bases, J lost 1 base, and 7 bases stayed unmatched. Germline CDR1 and CDR2: MNHEY and SMNVEV (reference sequence). The CDR3 is made up of 15 amino acids. The CDR3 loop is CASSQGGSVNYGYTL. The CDR3 region has the DNA TGTGCCAGCAGTCAGGGGGGATCGGTTAACTATGGCTACACCCTC.

About this clonotype: This is likely a read error, given that the CDR3 carries no conserved phenylalanine or tryptophan at its end. The DNA is omitted, as the CDR3 cannot be located on it reliably, and the CDR3 follows TCRdb's listing. The chain links TRBV25-1 to TRBJ1-3; TRBD1, the table's D call, lacks a check against the DNA. CDR1 is MGHDK, CDR2 SYGVNS, per germline. The CDR3 spans 16 residues, counting both ends. CDR3 amino acids: CASSEGDRFSGNTTYL.

This clonotype was counted only a few times. The CDR3 DNA reads TGCAGTGCGCATGAGGGGGGGAGGACTGAAGCTTTCTTT. This sequence encodes CSAHEGGRTEAFF. The chain combines TRBV20-1 with TRBJ1-1; D might be TRBD1 (6 bases). Trimming removed 6 bases from V and 5 bases from J, with 16 bases in between. This CDR3 spans 13 amino acids. In germline, CDR1 is DFQATT, CDR2 SNEGSKA (reference sequence).